This T cell receptor beta chain was retrieved from a study of T cells in Graves' hyperthyroidism and ophthalmopathy. A few counts support this clonotype. The CDR3 extends over 13 amino acids. In germline, CDR1 is SNHLY, CDR2 FYNNEI. With V trimmed by 6 bases and J by 8 bases, 9 bases remained unmatched. The source material, RNA transcripts, was used to amplify TCR beta CDR3 regions. First-round RT-PCR of the TCR CDR3 relied on the HTBI primer set. TCRdb used MiXCR to reprocess the multiplex PCR reads, holding one entry per CDR3 protein. The sample carries 600,000 to 800,000 distinct CDR3 sequences, under 45% recorded once. Absence of ophthalmopathy progression within 18 months defined stable Graves' hyperthyroidism.

Sequencing input: blood. The J gene is TRBJ1-2, the V gene TRBV2; 7 nucleotides match TRBD1. This receptor was taken from a woman in her 40s with Graves' hyperthyroidism. The CDR3 DNA reads TGTGCCAGCAGGGAACCGACAGGGCGAGGCTACACCTTC. It yields the protein CASREPTGRGYTF.